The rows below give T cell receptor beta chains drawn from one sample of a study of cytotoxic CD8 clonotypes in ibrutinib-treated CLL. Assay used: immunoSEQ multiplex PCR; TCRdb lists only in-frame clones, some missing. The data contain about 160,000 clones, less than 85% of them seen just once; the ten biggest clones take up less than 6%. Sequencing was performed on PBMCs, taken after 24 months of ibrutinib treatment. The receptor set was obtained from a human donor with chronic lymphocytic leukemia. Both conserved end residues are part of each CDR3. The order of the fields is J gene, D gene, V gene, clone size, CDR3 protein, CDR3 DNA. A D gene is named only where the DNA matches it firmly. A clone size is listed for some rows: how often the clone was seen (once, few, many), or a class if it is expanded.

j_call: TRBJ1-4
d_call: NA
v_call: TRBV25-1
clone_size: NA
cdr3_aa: CASGLRDKLNEKLFF
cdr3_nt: TGTGCCAGCGGTCTCCGGGACAAGCTCAATGAAAAACTGTTTTTT

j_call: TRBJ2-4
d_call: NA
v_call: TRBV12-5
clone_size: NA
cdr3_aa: CASGPGGNIQYF
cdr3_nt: TGTGCTAGTGGCCCCGGGGGAAACATTCAGTACTTC

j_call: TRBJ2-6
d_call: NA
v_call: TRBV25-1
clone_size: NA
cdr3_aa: CASSTGRGANVLTF
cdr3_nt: TGTGCCAGCAGCACAGGGCGTGGGGCCAACGTCCTGACTTTC

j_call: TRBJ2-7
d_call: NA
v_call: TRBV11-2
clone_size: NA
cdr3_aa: CASSFWDIYEQYF
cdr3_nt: TGTGCCAGCAGCTTCTGGGACATATACGAGCAGTACTTC

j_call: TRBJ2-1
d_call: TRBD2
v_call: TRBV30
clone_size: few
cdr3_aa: CAWSREGSYNEQFF
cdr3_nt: TGTGCCTGGAGCCGGGAGGGGAGTTACAATGAGCAGTTCTTC

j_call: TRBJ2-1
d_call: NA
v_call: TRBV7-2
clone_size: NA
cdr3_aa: CASTLRISPNEQFF
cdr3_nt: TGTGCCAGCACACTCAGGATTTCCCCCAATGAGCAGTTCTTC

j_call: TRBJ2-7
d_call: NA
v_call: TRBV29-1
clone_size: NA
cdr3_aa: CSGGQTYEQYF
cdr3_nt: TGCAGCGGCGGACAGACCTACGAGCAGTACTTC

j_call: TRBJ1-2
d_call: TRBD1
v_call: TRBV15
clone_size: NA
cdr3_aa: CATSLSTGGGYGYTF
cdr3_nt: TGTGCCACCTCCCTTTCGACAGGGGGCGGCTATGGCTACACCTTC

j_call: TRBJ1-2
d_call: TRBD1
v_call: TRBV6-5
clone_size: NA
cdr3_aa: CASREDRGVYGYTF
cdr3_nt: TGTGCCAGCAGAGAGGACAGGGGGGTATATGGCTACACCTTC

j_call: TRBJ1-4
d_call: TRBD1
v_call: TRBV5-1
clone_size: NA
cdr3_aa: CASSSTTGAEKLFF
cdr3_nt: TGCGCCAGCAGCTCGACGACAGGGGCTGAAAAACTGTTTTTT

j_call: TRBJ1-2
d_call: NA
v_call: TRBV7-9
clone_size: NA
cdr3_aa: CASSLLAVNYGYTF
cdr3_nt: TGTGCCAGCAGCTTATTGGCTGTTAACTATGGCTACACCTTC

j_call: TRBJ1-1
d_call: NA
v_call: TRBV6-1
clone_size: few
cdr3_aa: CASSEALWGAVNTEAFF
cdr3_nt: TGTGCCAGCAGTGAGGCCCTTTGGGGGGCGGTAAACACTGAAGCTTTCTTT

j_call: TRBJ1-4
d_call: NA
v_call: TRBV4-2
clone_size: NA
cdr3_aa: CASSPKRVLGTNEKLFF
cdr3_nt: TGTGCCAGCAGTCCAAAAAGGGTGTTAGGAACTAATGAAAAACTGTTTTTT

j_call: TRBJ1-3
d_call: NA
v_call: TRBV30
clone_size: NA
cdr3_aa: CAWSVPGKSSGNTIYF
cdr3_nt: TGTGCCTGGAGTGTACCAGGGAAATCTTCTGGAAACACCATATATTTT

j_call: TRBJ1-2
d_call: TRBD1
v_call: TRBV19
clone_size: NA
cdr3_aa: CASSMSGGAYYGYTF
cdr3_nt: TGTGCCAGTAGTATGTCAGGGGGCGCATACTATGGCTACACCTTC

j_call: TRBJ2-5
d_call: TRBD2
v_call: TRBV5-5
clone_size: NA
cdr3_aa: CASSSGTSGTQETQYF
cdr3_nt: TGTGCCAGCAGCTCAGGGACTAGCGGCACTCAAGAGACCCAGTACTTC

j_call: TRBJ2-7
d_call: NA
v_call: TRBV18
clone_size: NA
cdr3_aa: CASSPGQTYEQYF
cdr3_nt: TGTGCCAGCTCACCAGGGCAAACCTACGAGCAGTACTTC

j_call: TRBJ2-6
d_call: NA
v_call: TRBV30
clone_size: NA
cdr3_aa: CAWTTTSGANVLTF
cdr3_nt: TGTGCCTGGACCACGACTTCCGGGGCCAACGTCCTGACTTTC

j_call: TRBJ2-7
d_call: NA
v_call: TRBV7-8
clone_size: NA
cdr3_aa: CASSPPGYEQYF
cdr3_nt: TGTGCCAGCAGCCCCCCAGGATACGAGCAGTACTTC

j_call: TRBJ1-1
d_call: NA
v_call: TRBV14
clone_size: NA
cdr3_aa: CASSFWLTSPRSTEAFF
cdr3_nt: TGTGCCAGCAGCTTTTGGTTGACTTCCCCTAGGAGTACTGAAGCTTTCTTT

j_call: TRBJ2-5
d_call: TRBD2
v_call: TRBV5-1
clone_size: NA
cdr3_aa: CASSLVGGRAGETQYF
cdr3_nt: TGCGCCAGCAGCTTGGTCGGCGGGAGGGCCGGGGAGACCCAGTACTTC

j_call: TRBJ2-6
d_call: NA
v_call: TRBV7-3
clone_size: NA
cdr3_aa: CASSTSGANVLTF
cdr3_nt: TGTGCCAGCAGCACTTCTGGGGCCAACGTCCTGACTTTC

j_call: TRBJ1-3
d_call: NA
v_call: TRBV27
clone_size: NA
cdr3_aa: CASSSRPVSLENTIYF
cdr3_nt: TGTGCCAGCAGTTCCAGGCCCGTAAGTCTAGAGAACACCATATATTTT

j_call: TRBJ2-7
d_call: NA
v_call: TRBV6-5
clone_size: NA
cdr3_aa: CASKKAAYEQYF
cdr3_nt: TGTGCCAGTAAGAAGGCGGCTTACGAGCAGTACTTC

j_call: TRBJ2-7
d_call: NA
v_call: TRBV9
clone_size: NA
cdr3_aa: CARGGYEQYF
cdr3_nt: TGTGCCAGAGGAGGGTACGAGCAGTACTTC

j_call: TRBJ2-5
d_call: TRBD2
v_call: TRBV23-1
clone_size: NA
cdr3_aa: CARYLSGRETQYF
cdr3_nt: TGCGCCAGGTATCTTAGCGGGAGAGAGACCCAGTACTTC

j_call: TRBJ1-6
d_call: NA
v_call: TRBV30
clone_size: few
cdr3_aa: CAWDGRVRSPLHF
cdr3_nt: TGTGCCTGGGACGGACGGGTGAGGTCACCCCTCCACTTT

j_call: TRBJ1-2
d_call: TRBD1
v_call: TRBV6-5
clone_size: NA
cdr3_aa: CASSSDRGLWGYTF
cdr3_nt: TGTGCCAGCAGCTCCGACAGGGGGCTTTGGGGCTACACCTTC

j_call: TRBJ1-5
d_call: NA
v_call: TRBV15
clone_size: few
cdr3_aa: CATSRDNYRDDQPQHF
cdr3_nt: TGTGCCACCAGCAGGGACAATTACAGGGACGATCAGCCCCAGCATTTT

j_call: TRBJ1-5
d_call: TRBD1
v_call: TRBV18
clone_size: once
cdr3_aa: CASSGDRANSNQPQHF
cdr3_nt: TGTGCCAGCTCAGGGGACAGGGCTAATAGCAATCAGCCCCAGCATTTT

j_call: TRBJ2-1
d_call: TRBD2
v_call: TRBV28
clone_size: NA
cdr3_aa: CAGYSGRAVNEQFF
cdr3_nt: TGTGCCGGCTATAGCGGGAGGGCGGTTAATGAGCAGTTCTTC

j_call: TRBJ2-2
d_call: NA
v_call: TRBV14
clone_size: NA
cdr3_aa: CASSQVGGTRTGELFF
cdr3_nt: TGTGCCAGCAGCCAAGTTGGAGGGACGAGGACCGGGGAGCTGTTTTTT

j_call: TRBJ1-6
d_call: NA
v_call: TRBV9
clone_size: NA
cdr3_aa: CASSVGNKGNSPLHF
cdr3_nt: TGTGCCAGCAGCGTAGGGAACAAGGGTAATTCACCCCTCCACTTT

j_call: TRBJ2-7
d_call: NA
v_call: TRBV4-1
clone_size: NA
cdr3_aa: CASSQTDSYEQYF
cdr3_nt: TGCGCCAGCAGCCAAACGGACAGCTACGAGCAGTACTTC

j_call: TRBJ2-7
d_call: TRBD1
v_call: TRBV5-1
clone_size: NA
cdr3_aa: CASSQGAGYEQYF
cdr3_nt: TGCGCCAGCAGCCAGGGGGCTGGATACGAGCAGTACTTC

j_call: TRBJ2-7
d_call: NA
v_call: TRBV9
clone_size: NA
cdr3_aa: CASSDDSYEQYF
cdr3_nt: TGTGCCAGCAGCGATGACAGCTACGAGCAGTACTTC

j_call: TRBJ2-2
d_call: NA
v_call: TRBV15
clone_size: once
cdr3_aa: CATSPHGGLDTGELFF
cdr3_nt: TGTGCCACCAGCCCGCATGGGGGGCTCGACACCGGGGAGCTGTTTTTT

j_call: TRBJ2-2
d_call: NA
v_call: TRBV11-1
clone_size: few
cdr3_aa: CASSLQDTGELFF
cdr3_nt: TGTGCCAGCAGCCTCCAGGACACCGGGGAGCTGTTTTTT

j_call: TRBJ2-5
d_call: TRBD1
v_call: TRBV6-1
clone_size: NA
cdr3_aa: CASSRGQGREETQYF
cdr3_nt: TGTGCCAGCAGTCGCGGACAGGGCAGGGAAGAGACCCAGTACTTC

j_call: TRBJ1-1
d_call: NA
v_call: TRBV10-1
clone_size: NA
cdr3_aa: CASSAGTATEAFF
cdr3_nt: TGCGCCAGCAGTGCCGGAACAGCCACTGAAGCTTTCTTT

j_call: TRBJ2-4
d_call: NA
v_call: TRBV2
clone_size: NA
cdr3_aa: CASSDRAGQYF
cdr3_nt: TGTGCCAGCAGTGACCGGGCAGGGCAGTACTTC

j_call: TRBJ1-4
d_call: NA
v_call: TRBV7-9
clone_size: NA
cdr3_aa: CASSPTGRGTNEKLFF
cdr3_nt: TGTGCCAGCAGCCCAACGGGGAGGGGAACTAATGAAAAACTGTTTTTT

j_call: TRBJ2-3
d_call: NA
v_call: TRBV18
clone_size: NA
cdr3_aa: CASSPVDVGTQYF
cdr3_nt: TGTGCCAGCTCACCGGTGGACGTAGGTACGCAGTATTTT

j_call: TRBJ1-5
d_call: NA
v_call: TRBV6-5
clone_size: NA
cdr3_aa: CASSYELGNQPQHF
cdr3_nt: TGTGCCAGTAGTTACGAGCTGGGCAATCAGCCCCAGCATTTT

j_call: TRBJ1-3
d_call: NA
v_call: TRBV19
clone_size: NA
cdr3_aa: CASRDSGNTIYF
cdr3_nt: TGTGCCAGTAGGGACTCTGGAAACACCATATATTTT

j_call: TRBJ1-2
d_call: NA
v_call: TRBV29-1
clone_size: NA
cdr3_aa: CSGHRGRTGLF
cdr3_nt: TGCAGCGGTCATAGGGGTCGGACCGGACTCTTC

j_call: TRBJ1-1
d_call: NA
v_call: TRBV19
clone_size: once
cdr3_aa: CASGGWYTEAFF
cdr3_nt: TGTGCCAGTGGAGGGTGGTATACTGAAGCTTTCTTT

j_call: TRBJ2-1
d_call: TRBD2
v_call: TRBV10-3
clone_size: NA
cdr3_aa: CATLSPSGGAHEQFF
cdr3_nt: TGTGCCACCTTATCCCCTAGCGGGGGGGCCCATGAGCAGTTCTTC

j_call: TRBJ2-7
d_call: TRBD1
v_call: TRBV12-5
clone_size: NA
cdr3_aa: CASGFDRQGASLEQYF
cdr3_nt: TGTGCTAGTGGTTTTGATCGACAGGGGGCAAGTCTCGAGCAGTACTTC

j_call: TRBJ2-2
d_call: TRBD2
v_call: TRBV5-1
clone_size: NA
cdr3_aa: CASSLSGTDTGELFF
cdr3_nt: TGCGCCAGCAGCCTTAGCGGGACCGACACCGGGGAGCTGTTTTTT

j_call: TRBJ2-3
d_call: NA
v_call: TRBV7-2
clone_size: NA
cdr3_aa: CASSLASFREDTQYF
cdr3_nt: TGTGCCAGCAGCTTAGCCTCTTTCAGGGAGGATACGCAGTATTTT